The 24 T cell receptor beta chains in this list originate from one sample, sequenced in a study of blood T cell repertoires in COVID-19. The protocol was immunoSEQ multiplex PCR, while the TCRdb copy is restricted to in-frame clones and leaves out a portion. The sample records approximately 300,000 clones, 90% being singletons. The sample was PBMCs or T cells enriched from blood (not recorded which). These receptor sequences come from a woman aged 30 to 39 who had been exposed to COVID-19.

The CDR3 nucleotides are TGTGCCAGCAGTGAAGGAAACAGGGACTATGGCTACACCTTC. It translates to CASSEGNRDYGYTF. The J gene is TRBJ1-2, the V gene TRBV25-1; TRBD1 might be the D (6 bases). V dropped 2 bases and J dropped 3 bases, with 10 bases sitting between them. This CDR3 comprises 14 residues. The germline CDR1 and CDR2 sequences are MGHDK and SYGVNS.

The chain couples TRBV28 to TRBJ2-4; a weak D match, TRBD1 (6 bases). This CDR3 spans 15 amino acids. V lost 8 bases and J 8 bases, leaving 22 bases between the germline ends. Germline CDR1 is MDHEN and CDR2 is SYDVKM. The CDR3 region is CASQGGGVSSDIQYF. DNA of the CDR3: TGTGCCAGCCAAGGGGGTGGGGTTAGTTCAGACATTCAGTACTTC.

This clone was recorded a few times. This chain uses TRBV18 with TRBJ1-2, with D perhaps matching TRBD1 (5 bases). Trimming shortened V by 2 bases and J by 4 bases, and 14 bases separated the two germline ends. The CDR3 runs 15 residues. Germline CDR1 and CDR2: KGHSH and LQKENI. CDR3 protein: CASSPGAGFIYGYTF. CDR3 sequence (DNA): TGTGCCAGCTCACCAGGGGCAGGGTTCATCTATGGCTACACCTTC.

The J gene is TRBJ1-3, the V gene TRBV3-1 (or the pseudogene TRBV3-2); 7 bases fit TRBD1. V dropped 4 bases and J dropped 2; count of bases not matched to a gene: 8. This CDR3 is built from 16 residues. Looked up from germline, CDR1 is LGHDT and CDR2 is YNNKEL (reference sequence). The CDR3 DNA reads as TGTGCCAGCAGCCCAAGACAGGGTGGACCTGGAAACACCATATATTTT. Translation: CASSPRQGGPGNTIYF.

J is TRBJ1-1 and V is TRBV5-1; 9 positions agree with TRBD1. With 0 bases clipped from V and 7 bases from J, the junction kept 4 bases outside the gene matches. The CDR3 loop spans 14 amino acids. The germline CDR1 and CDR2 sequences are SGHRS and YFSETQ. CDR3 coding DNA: TGCGCCAGCAGCTTGGGGACAGGGGATTTTGAAGCTTTCTTT. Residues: CASSLGTGDFEAFF.

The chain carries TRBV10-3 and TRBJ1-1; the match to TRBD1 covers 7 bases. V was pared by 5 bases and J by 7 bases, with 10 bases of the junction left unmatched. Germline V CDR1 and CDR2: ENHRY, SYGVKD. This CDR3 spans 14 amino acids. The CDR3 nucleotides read TGTGCCATCAGTACCTCCAGGGGGACAAGTGAAGCTTTCTTT. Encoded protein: CAISTSRGTSEAFF.

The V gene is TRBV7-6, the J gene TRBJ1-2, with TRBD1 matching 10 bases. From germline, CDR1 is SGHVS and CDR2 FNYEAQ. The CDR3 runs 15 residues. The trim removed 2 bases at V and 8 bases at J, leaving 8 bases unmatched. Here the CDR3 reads CASSLNAGTGVGYTF. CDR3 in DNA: TGTGCCAGCAGCTTAAACGCAGGGACAGGGGTCGGCTACACCTTC.

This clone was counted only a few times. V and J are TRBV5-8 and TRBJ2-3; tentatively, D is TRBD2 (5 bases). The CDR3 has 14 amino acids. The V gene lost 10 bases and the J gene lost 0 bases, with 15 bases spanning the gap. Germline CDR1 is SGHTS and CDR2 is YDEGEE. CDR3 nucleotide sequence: TGTGCCGGGCGAAGGCGGGCTAGCACAGATACGCAGTATTTT. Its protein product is CAGRRRASTDTQYF.

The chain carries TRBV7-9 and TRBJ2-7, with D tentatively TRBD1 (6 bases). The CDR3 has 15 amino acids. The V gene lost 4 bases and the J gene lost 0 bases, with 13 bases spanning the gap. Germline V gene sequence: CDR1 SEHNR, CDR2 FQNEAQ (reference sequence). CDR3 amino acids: CASSSGDRSSYEQYF. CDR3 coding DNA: TGTGCCAGCAGCTCTGGAGACAGGTCCTCCTACGAGCAGTACTTC.

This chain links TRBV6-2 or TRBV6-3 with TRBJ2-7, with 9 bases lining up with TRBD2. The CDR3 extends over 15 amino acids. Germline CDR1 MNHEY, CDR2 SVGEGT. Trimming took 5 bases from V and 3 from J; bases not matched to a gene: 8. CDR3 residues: CASSRLAGGVYEQYF. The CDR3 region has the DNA TGTGCCAGCAGTCGTCTTGCGGGGGGGGTCTACGAGCAGTACTTC.

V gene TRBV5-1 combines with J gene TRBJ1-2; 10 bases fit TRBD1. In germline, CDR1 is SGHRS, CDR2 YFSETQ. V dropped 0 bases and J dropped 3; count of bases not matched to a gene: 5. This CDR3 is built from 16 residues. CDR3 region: CASSLVGTGVDYGYTF. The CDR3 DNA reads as TGCGCCAGCAGCTTGGTGGGGACAGGGGTAGACTATGGCTACACCTTC.

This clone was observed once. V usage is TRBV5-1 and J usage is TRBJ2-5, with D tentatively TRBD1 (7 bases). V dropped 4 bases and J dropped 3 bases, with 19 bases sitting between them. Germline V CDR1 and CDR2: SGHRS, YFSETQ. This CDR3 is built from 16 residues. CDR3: CASSLTPGGLKETQYF. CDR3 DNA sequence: TGCGCCAGCAGCCTAACCCCAGGGGGGCTTAAAGAGACCCAGTACTTC.

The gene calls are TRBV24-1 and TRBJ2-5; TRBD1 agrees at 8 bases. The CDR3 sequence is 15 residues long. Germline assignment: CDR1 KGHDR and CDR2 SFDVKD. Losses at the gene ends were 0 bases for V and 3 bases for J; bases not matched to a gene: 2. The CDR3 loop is CATSDLGTGKETQYF. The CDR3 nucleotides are TGTGCCACCAGTGATTTGGGGACAGGCAAAGAGACCCAGTACTTC.

CDR3 region: CSASSTEYIEQFF. The CDR3 DNA follows: TGCAGTGCTAGTTCGACGGAGTATATTGAGCAGTTCTTC. The rearrangement links TRBV20-1 to TRBJ2-1; no definite D call. The CDR3 is made up of 13 amino acids. Per the germline V gene, CDR1 is DFQATT and CDR2 is SNEGSKA (reference sequence). V shed 3 bases and J shed 9 bases, with 15 bases lying between them.

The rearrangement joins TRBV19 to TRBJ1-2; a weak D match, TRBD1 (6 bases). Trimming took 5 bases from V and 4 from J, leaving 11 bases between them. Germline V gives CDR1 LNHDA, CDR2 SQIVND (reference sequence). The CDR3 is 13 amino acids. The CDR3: CASSRGQFYGYTF. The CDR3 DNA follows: TGTGCCAGTAGTCGCGGACAGTTCTATGGCTACACCTTC.

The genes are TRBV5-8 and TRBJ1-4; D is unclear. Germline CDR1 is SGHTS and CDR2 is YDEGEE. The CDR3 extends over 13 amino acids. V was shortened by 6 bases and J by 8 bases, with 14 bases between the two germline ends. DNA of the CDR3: TGTGCCAGCAAAGTGACACCTGGGGAAAAACTGTTTTTT. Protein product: CASKVTPGEKLFF.

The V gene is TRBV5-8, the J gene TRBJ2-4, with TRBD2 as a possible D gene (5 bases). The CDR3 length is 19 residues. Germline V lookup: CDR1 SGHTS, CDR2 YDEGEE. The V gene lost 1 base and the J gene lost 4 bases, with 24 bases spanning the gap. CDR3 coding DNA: TGTGCCAGCAGCTTGTTAGGCGTTGCGGGTGGCAGGCTAAAAAACATTCAGTACTTC. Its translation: CASSLLGVAGGRLKNIQYF.

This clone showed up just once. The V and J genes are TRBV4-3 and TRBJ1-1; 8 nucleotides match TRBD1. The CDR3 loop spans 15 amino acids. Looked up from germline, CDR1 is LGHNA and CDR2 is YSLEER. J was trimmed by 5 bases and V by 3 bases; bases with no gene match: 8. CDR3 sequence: CASSQGTGLGTEAFF. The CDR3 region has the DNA TGCGCCAGCAGCCAGGGGACAGGATTGGGGACTGAAGCTTTCTTT.

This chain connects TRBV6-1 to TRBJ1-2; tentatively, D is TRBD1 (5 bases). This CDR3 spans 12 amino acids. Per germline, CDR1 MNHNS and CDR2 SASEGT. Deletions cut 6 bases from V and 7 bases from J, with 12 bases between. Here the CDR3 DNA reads TGTGCCAGCAGAGCGGGGGACTCTGGCTACACCTTC. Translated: CASRAGDSGYTF.

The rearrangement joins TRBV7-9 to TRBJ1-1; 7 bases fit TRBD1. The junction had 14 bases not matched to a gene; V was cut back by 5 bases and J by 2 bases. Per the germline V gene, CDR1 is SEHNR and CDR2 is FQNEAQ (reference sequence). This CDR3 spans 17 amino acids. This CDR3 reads CASSTATTGRVNTEAFF. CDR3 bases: TGTGCCAGCAGCACCGCGACGACAGGGCGGGTAAACACTGAAGCTTTCTTT.

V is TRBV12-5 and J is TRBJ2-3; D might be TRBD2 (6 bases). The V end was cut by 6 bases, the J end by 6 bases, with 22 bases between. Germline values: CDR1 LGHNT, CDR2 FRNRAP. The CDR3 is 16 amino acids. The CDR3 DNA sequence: TGTGCTAGTGGGCTGTACGGGGGATCTAGAACTGATACGCAGTATTTT. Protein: CASGLYGGSRTDTQYF. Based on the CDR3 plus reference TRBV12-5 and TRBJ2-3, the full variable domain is DARVTQTPRHKVTEMGQEVTMRCQPILGHNTVFWYRQTMMQGLELLAYFRNRAPLDDSGMPKDRFSAEMPDATLATLKIQPSEPRDSAVYFCASGLYGGSRTDTQYFGPGTRLTVL.

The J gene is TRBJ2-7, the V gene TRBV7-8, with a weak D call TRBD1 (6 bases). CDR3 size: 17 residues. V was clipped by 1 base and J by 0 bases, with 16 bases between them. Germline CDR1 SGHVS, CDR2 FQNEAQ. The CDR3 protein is CASSLGRPGASSYEQYF. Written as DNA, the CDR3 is TGTGCCAGCAGCTTAGGTAGGCCAGGGGCGAGCTCCTACGAGCAGTACTTC.

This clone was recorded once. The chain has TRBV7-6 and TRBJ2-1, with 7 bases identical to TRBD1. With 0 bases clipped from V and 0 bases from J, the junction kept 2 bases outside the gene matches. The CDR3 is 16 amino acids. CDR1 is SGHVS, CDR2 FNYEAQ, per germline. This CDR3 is CASSLAAGGSYNEQFF. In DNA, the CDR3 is TGTGCCAGCAGCTTAGCGGCAGGGGGCTCCTACAATGAGCAGTTCTTC. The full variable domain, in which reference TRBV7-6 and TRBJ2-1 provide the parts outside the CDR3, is GAGVSQSPRYKVTKRGQDVALRCDPISGHVSLYWYRQALGQGPEFLTYFNYEAQQDKSGLPNDRFSAERPEGSISTLTIQRTEQRDSAMYRCASSLAAGGSYNEQFFGPGTRLTVL.

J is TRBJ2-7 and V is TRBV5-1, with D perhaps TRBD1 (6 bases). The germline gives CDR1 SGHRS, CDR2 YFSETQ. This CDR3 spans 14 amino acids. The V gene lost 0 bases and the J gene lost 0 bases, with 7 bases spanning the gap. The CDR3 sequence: CASSLAQGSYEQYF. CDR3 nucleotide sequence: TGCGCCAGCAGCTTGGCACAGGGCTCCTACGAGCAGTACTTC.